These 26 T cell receptor beta chains were sequenced from one sample in a study of T cells after somatic rescue of genetic block. Assay: immunoSEQ multiplex PCR; the TCRdb copy retains only in-frame clones and omits some. The table includes tens of thousands of clones, 90% to 97% detected once. The sequencing input was peripheral blood mononuclear cells (PBMCs). The receptor source for this set is a child younger than two.

The CDR3 loop is CASSWTSGSSYNEQFF. CDR3 bases: TGTGCCAGCAGCTGGACTAGCGGGAGCTCCTACAATGAGCAGTTCTTC. The chain links TRBV7-2 to TRBJ2-1, with 13 bases that match TRBD2. CDR1 and CDR2 from the germline V gene are SGHTA and FQGNSA. CDR3 length: 16 amino acids. Trimming cost V 4 bases and J 0 bases; bases outside gene matches: 0. The whole variable domain, remainder taken from reference TRBV7-2 and TRBJ2-1, is GAGVSQSPSNKVTEKGKDVELRCDPISGHTALYWYRQSLGQGLEFLIYFQGNSAPDKSGLPSDRFSAERTGGSVSTLTIQRTQQEDSAVYLCASSWTSGSSYNEQFFGPGTRLTVL.

This clone has only one observation. The chain joins TRBV19 to TRBJ1-2; D is unclear. This CDR3 region has 14 residues. V was pared by 5 bases and J by 2 bases, with 12 bases between. CDR1 LNHDA and CDR2 SQIVND come from the germline V gene (reference sequence). In nucleotides, the CDR3 is TGTGCCAGTAGTTTTGGGCTAAGGAACTATGGCTACACCTTC. Its translation: CASSFGLRNYGYTF.

The chain combines TRBV30 with TRBJ2-4; 8 bases are shared with TRBD2. Trimming cost V 8 bases and J 0 bases; bases outside gene matches: 6. Germline values: CDR1 GTSNPN, CDR2 SVGIG (reference sequence). The CDR3 loop spans 14 amino acids. For the CDR3, the DNA is TGTGCCCTCCGGCGGGGGGTAGCCAAAAACATTCAGTACTTC. It yields the protein CALRRGVAKNIQYF.

This rearrangement joins TRBV5-5 to TRBJ2-3, with a weak D call TRBD2 (6 bases). CDR1 and CDR2 (germline): SGHKS, YYEKEE (reference sequence). This CDR3 spans 15 amino acids. V was shortened by 4 bases and J by 0 bases, with 12 bases between the two germline ends. Here the CDR3 reads CASSAGTSSTDTQYF. The CDR3 nucleotides are TGTGCCAGCAGCGCGGGGACTTCTAGCACAGATACGCAGTATTTT.

This clone occurred once. The chain combines TRBV6-5 with TRBJ1-1; D unclear. Germline assignment: CDR1 MNHEY and CDR2 SVGAGI. This CDR3 spans 14 amino acids. V gave up 6 bases and J gave up 1 base, with 12 bases separating them. The CDR3 nucleotides are TGTGCCAGCAGCCCTGGTCTCACGAACACTGAAGCTTTCTTT. This gives the protein CASSPGLTNTEAFF.

The chain joins TRBV25-1 to TRBJ2-7, with unresolved D. Trimming removed 3 bases at V and 2 bases at J, with 2 bases between. Germline V gene data show CDR1 as MGHDK and CDR2 as SYGVNS. The CDR3 runs 11 residues. DNA of the CDR3: TGTGCCAGCAGTGACACCTACGAGCAGTACTTC. Translation gives CASSDTYEQYF.

The chain is built from TRBV6-1 and TRBJ2-5, with 9 bases matching TRBD1. CDR3 length: 13 amino acids. The V segment lost 4 bases and the J segment 6 bases; nucleotides outside the gene matches: 3. Germline values: CDR1 MNHNS, CDR2 SASEGT. The CDR3 region has the DNA TGTGCCAGCAGTGTACAGGGGGCCCAGACCCAGTACTTC. Its translation: CASSVQGAQTQYF.

The rearrangement joins TRBV6-5 to TRBJ2-3; the match to TRBD2 covers 12 bases. The CDR3 length is 14 residues. Germline V CDR1 and CDR2: MNHEY, SVGAGI. Losses at the gene ends were 6 bases for V and 5 bases for J; bases not matched to a gene: 3. The CDR3 DNA reads as TGTGCCAGCAGGGCGGGACTAGCGGGAGATACGCAGTATTTT. Translation gives CASRAGLAGDTQYF.

The rearrangement links TRBV13 to TRBJ2-5; TRBD2 is a possible D gene (5 bases). CDR1 and CDR2 (germline): PRHDT, FYEKMQ (reference sequence). V was cut by 7 bases and J by 4 bases, with 16 bases left in between. The CDR3 spans 14 residues. The CDR3 sequence: CASTSGPEGETQYF. For the CDR3, the DNA is TGTGCCAGCACGTCCGGGCCAGAGGGAGAGACCCAGTACTTC.

This chain connects TRBV21-1 to TRBJ2-7; the table's D call, TRBD2, has no DNA check behind it. TRBV21-1 is shown as a pseudogene. There are 18 residues in the CDR3. This CDR3 reads CASSRSTSGSSLSYEQYF. DNA for the CDR3: TGTGCCAGCAGTCGCTCGACTAGCGGGAGTTCCCTCTCCTACGAGCAGTACTTC.

This chain joins TRBV5-1 and TRBJ2-7; 14 bases line up with TRBD2. The J segment lost 5 bases and the V segment lost 0 bases, leaving 7 bases of the junction unmatched. CDR1 is SGHRS, CDR2 YFSETQ, per germline. The CDR3 totals 17 residues. DNA of the CDR3: TGCGCCAGCAGCTTGGCCTGGCCGGGACTAGCGGGAGACGAGCAGTACTTC. This sequence encodes CASSLAWPGLAGDEQYF.

The gene calls are TRBV5-4 and TRBJ2-1; a possible D gene is TRBD2 (5 bases). This CDR3 is built from 15 residues. V was clipped by 6 bases and J by 0 bases, with 13 bases between them. Looked up from germline, CDR1 is SGHNT and CDR2 is YYREEE (reference sequence). The DNA of the CDR3 is TGTGCCAGCACAAGCGGAGGAAACTCCTACAATGAGCAGTTCTTC. Translation gives CASTSGGNSYNEQFF.

The chain is built from TRBV7-9 and TRBJ2-1, with TRBD2 matching 7 bases. Germline V gene sequence: CDR1 SEHNR, CDR2 FQNEAQ (reference sequence). V trimming: 1 base; J trimming: 0 bases; junction bases outside the gene matches: 0. This CDR3 has 15 residues. The CDR3 sequence: CASSLGTSSYNEQFF. The DNA of the CDR3 is TGTGCCAGCAGCTTAGGGACTAGCTCCTACAATGAGCAGTTCTTC.

The chain has TRBV5-6 and TRBJ2-5, with D maybe TRBD1 (6 bases). The CDR3 is 16 residues long. CDR1 is SGHDT, CDR2 YYEEEE, per germline. Trimming pared 0 bases from V and 5 bases from J, leaving 17 bases between. CDR3: CASSLGPTGPGETQYF. CDR3 DNA sequence: TGTGCCAGCAGCTTGGGGCCGACAGGCCCGGGGGAGACCCAGTACTTC.

This clone was found once. This sequence joins TRBV6-6 and TRBJ1-6; TRBD1 might be the D (6 bases). Looked up from germline, CDR1 is MNHNY and CDR2 is SVGAGI (reference sequence). The germline V and J ends were trimmed by 2 bases and 5 bases, with 10 bases remaining between them. The CDR3 has 15 residues. The CDR3, as DNA: TGTGCCAGCAGTTACGAGGGGGTAAATAATTCACCCCTCCACTTT. Protein sequence: CASSYEGVNNSPLHF.

This chain joins TRBV5-6 and TRBJ2-7; the D call may be TRBD1 or TRBD2 (5 bases each). The CDR3 extends over 12 amino acids. Trimming cost V 1 base and J 6 bases, with 8 bases left between them. Germline-derived CDR1 and CDR2 are SGHDT and YYEEEE. Here the CDR3 reads CASSLSGGEQYF. Here the CDR3 DNA reads TGTGCCAGCAGCTTGTCTGGGGGCGAGCAGTACTTC.

V and J are TRBV29-1 and TRBJ2-5, with D possibly TRBD1 on 5 matching bases. Per the germline V gene, CDR1 is SQVTM and CDR2 is ANQGSEA. The CDR3 runs 15 residues. Trimming pared 1 base from V and 4 bases from J, leaving 16 bases between. The CDR3 bases are TGCAGCGTTGAAGTAACAGCAGGGCTGGGAGAGACCCAGTACTTC. This encodes CSVEVTAGLGETQYF.

V is TRBV5-5 and J is TRBJ2-3; the D is unclear. The CDR3 has 14 residues. Germline CDR1 reads SGHKS; CDR2 reads YYEKEE (reference sequence). Trimming took 3 bases from V and 0 from J, leaving 8 bases between them. DNA for the CDR3: TGTGCCAGCAGCTCTTTACTTAGCACAGATACGCAGTATTTT. Amino acids: CASSSLLSTDTQYF.

The rearrangement uses TRBV10-3 and TRBJ1-5; D is unresolved. The germline gives CDR1 ENHRY, CDR2 SYGVKD. V was shortened by 8 bases and J by 1 base, with 9 bases between the two germline ends. The length of the CDR3 is 13 residues. CDR3 coding DNA: TGTGCCATCGGCCCCGGGAGCAATCAGCCCCAGCATTTT. Translated: CAIGPGSNQPQHF.

This chain connects TRBV5-4 to TRBJ2-3, with 11 bases fitting TRBD2. The ends lost 0 bases at V and 4 bases at J; junction bases unmatched: 7. Germline V gene sequence: CDR1 SGHNT, CDR2 YYREEE (reference sequence). The CDR3 is 17 amino acids. The DNA for the CDR3 is TGTGCCAGCAGCTTGGGGGCTAGCGGGAGGATAGCAGATACGCAGTATTTT. It codes for CASSLGASGRIADTQYF.

The chain recombines TRBV23-1 with TRBJ2-1, with 15 positions matching TRBD2. TRBV23-1 is assigned to the ORF class and has an uncertain function. Trimming cost V 6 bases and J 6 bases; bases outside gene matches: 12. CDR3 length equals 18 residues. The CDR3: CASRPRTSGREGCNEQFF. The CDR3 region has the DNA TGCGCCAGCAGACCGAGGACTAGCGGGAGGGAGGGGTGCAATGAGCAGTTCTTC.

This sequence joins TRBV6-5 and TRBJ2-5, with D perhaps being TRBD1 or TRBD2 (5 bases each). Germline CDR1 is MNHEY and CDR2 is SVGAGI. With 5 bases removed from V and 2 bases from J, the gap between germline ends came to 12 bases. The CDR3 sequence is 14 residues long. The CDR3 is CASSRRWGQETQYF. CDR3 nucleotide sequence: TGTGCCAGCAGTCGTCGATGGGGGCAAGAGACCCAGTACTTC.

The genes are TRBV27 and TRBJ2-2; TRBD1 matches at 7 bases. The CDR3 length is 12 residues. The trim removed 6 bases at V and 8 bases at J, leaving 3 bases unmatched. Per the germline V gene, CDR1 is MNHEY and CDR2 is SMNVEV (reference sequence). Here the CDR3 reads CASRTGAGELFF. Written as DNA, the CDR3 is TGTGCCAGCAGAACAGGGGCAGGGGAGCTGTTTTTT.

This chain uses TRBV7-6 with TRBJ1-1, with a tentative D call TRBD1 (6 bases). The germline V gene has CDR1 SGHVS and CDR2 FNYEAQ. This CDR3 comprises 13 residues. Trimming left V 5 bases short and J 2 bases short, with 9 bases between. Written as DNA, the CDR3 is TGTGCCAGCAGCACGGACAGTAACACTGAAGCTTTCTTT. Translated: CASSTDSNTEAFF.

This chain connects TRBV18 to TRBJ2-5; the match to TRBD1 covers 8 bases. V lost 6 bases and J lost 0; bases outside the gene matches: 6. The CDR3 loop spans 15 amino acids. In germline, CDR1 is KGHSH, CDR2 LQKENI. The CDR3 region has the DNA TGTGCCAGCTCTCGGACAGGGTATAACCAAGAGACCCAGTACTTC. This translates into CASSRTGYNQETQYF.

This clone showed up just once. The chain links TRBV9 to TRBJ1-2; TRBD1 agrees at 8 bases. CDR1 is SGDLS, CDR2 YYNGEE, per germline. The CDR3 covers 17 residues. V lost 0 bases and J lost 4; bases outside the gene matches: 11. The CDR3 DNA reads TGTGCCAGCAGCGTAGCTGGGGGAGCGCAGGGGGCCTATGGCTACACCTTC. Protein product: CASSVAGGAQGAYGYTF. The variable domain in full, with the rest retrieved from reference TRBV9 and TRBJ1-2, is DSGVTQTPKHLITATGQRVTLRCSPRSGDLSVYWYQQSLDQGLQFLIQYYNGEERAKGNILERFSAQQFPDLHSELNLSSLELGDSALYFCASSVAGGAQGAYGYTFGSGTRLTVV.